The source of this T cell receptor (beta chain) is a study of blood T cell repertoires in COVID-19. The overall study: The cDNA or gDNA used as material had been derived from T cells, B-cell-depleted T cells, or PBMCs.

CDR1 is MNHNY and CDR2 is SVGAGI in the germline V gene (reference sequence). Deletions cut 5 bases from V and 2 bases from J, with 9 bases between. The CDR3 is 13 amino acids. Clones were read by immunoSEQ multiplex PCR, and TCRdb kept only the in-frame ones, dropping some. The top ten clones hold about 5.2% of a sample with 85,000 to 90,000 clones, nearly 90% of them seen once. The V and J genes are TRBV6-6 and TRBJ1-2; D call uncertain. The sequence came from a woman aged 80 or over with active COVID-19. Sequencing was carried out using peripheral blood. This chain's CDR3 is CASSQDGNYGYTF. CDR3 sequence (DNA): TGTGCCAGCAGTCAAGACGGGAACTATGGCTACACCTTC.